The 9 T cell receptor beta chains below come from one sample, sequenced in a study of CD8+CD57+ T cells in acquired aplastic anemia. Profiles of TCR beta VDJ and CDR3 were generated from a genomic DNA template. In TCRdb, the reads were re-called with MiXCR into one record per CDR3 protein. Of some 190,000 distinct CDR3 sequences in the sample, roughly 56% are singletons; the top ten hold 15% to 20%. Sequenced: sorted CD4+, CD8+, or CD8+CD57+ T cells (not recorded which) from PBMCs. The origin of the receptors is a human donor in good health, serving as a control.

A remark on this clonotype: At one boundary the junction diverges from the germline segment, which might be a read error. This chain connects TRBV10-3 to TRBJ2-5, with unresolved D. Germline V CDR1 and CDR2: ENHRY, SYGVKD. The CDR3 consists of 16 residues. CDR3 sequence: CATSDSSTSASETQYF. CDR3 coding DNA: TGTGCCACCAGTGATTCATCGACTTCCGCATCGGAGACCCAGTACTTC.

In its sample, this clonotype was seen many times. The DNA of the CDR3 is TGCGCCAGCCAAGGGACAGGCGAGAAGACCCAGTACTTC. Translated: CASQGTGEKTQYF. V is TRBV10-2 and J is TRBJ2-5, with 8 nucleotides matching TRBD1. V lost 8 bases to trimming and J lost 6 bases; unmatched junction nucleotides: 8. The CDR3 consists of 13 residues. Germline CDR1 WSHSY, CDR2 SAAADI.

The sample holds a few counts of this clonotype. A much larger clone lies one base from this, so it may be a read error. The chain combines TRBV5-8 with TRBJ2-5; 8 bases match TRBD2. This CDR3 region has 20 residues. With 4 bases clipped from V and 2 bases from J, the junction kept 22 bases outside the gene matches. The germline gives CDR1 SGHTS, CDR2 YDEGEE. The CDR3, as DNA: TGTGCCAGCAGCCCAACTCGTTGGCCAGCGGGGGCCCGTAATCAAGAGACCCAGTACTTC. Protein: CASSPTRWPAGARNQETQYF. The full variable domain, with the rest looked up from reference TRBV5-8 and TRBJ2-5, is EAGVTQSPTHLIKTRGQQATLRCSPISGHTSVYWYQQALGLGLQFLLWYDEGEERNRGNFPPRFSGRQFPNYSSELNVNALELEDSALYLCASSPTRWPAGARNQETQYFGPGTRLLVL.

The chain carries TRBV12-3 or TRBV12-4 and TRBJ1-6, with D perhaps matching TRBD1 (5 bases). The CDR3 loop spans 16 amino acids. V gave up 8 bases and J gave up 0 bases, with 14 bases separating them. The chain's CDR3 is CASGTHTASYNSPLHF. DNA for the CDR3: TGTGCCAGCGGGACCCACACGGCCTCCTATAATTCACCCCTCCACTTT.

This sequence joins TRBV19 and TRBJ1-2; possibly TRBD1 for D (5 bases). Trimming left V 2 bases short and J 5 bases short, with 12 bases between. This CDR3 is 14 amino acids long. In germline, CDR1 is LNHDA, CDR2 SQIVND (reference sequence). The DNA of the CDR3 is TGTGCCAGTAGTATATCGTTGGGGGGATATGGCTACACCTTC. Its translation is CASSISLGGYGYTF.

The chain couples TRBV20-1 to TRBJ2-3; a weak D match, TRBD2 (6 bases). This CDR3 region has 14 residues. The ends were cut back, 6 bases at V and 5 bases at J, with 18 bases in the middle. CDR1 DFQATT and CDR2 SNEGSKA come from the germline V gene (reference sequence). CDR3: CSAPLGGLGDTQYF. CDR3 sequence (DNA): TGCAGTGCCCCACTGGGGGGTCTGGGAGATACGCAGTATTTT.

This clonotype has just a few counts. The genes are TRBV7-9 and TRBJ1-2; possibly TRBD1 for D (5 bases). The V end lost 4 bases, the J end lost 4 bases, and 13 bases lay between the germline ends. The CDR3 has 14 residues. Germline V gives CDR1 SEHNR, CDR2 FQNEAQ (reference sequence). The CDR3 region is CASSSTPGGYGYTF. In nucleotides, the CDR3 is TGTGCCAGCAGCTCAACCCCCGGGGGCTATGGCTACACCTTC.

J is TRBJ2-1 and V is TRBV5-1; D remains unclear. In germline, CDR1 is SGHRS, CDR2 YFSETQ. Between the trimmed V and J ends, which lost 0 bases and 4 bases, there was a span of 8 bases. The CDR3 contains 14 residues. The CDR3 DNA follows: TGCGCCAGCAGCTTGGTAGGGTCTTACAATGAGCAGTTCTTC. It codes for CASSLVGSYNEQFF.

The gene calls are TRBV7-2 and TRBJ2-7; no firm D call. V dropped 6 bases and J dropped 4 bases, with 10 bases sitting between them. This CDR3 has 12 amino acids. The germline V gene encodes CDR1 SGHTA and CDR2 FQGNSA. In DNA form, the CDR3 reads TGTGCCAGCAGGCCCTCGCGGTACGAGCAGTACTTC. Its translation: CASRPSRYEQYF.